These 21 T cell receptor beta chains were sequenced from one sample in a study of cytomegalovirus exposure and HLA in healthy donors. Primers included in the PCR were 60 Vbeta and 13 Jbeta primers. Sequencing used immunoSEQ multiplex PCR; TCRdb keeps in-frame clones, though not all of them. The sample includes 190,000 or so clones, roughly 77% seen only once; the top ten take approximately 0.4%. The sample consisted of PBMCs. The receptor source for this set is a male donor in good health and CMV-seropositive.

The rearrangement links TRBV28 to TRBJ2-5, with TRBD2 matching 9 bases. With the DNA end fitting TRBJ2-7 better, the J assignment may be wrong. The germline V gene encodes CDR1 MDHEN and CDR2 SYDVKM. The CDR3 length is 16 residues. The DNA for the CDR3 is TGTGCCAGCAGTTTATTTGGGCTAGCGGGACAGTACGAGCAGTACTTC. Amino acid sequence: CASSLFGLAGQYEQYF.

The chain uses TRBV9 and TRBJ1-5; D is uncertain. There are 15 residues in the CDR3. The V and J ends lost 0 bases and 6 bases respectively, with 13 bases between them. Looked up from germline, CDR1 is SGDLS and CDR2 is YYNGEE. The CDR3 region has the DNA TGTGCCAGCAGCGTAGGAGGAGGCCCCGGTCAGCCCCAGCATTTT. It translates to CASSVGGGPGQPQHF.

The chain has TRBV14 and TRBJ2-7; tentatively, D is TRBD2 (7 bases). CDR3 length: 16 residues. In germline, CDR1 is SGHDN, CDR2 FVKESK. The V and J ends lost 5 bases and 1 base respectively, with 18 bases between them. The CDR3 coding sequence is TGTGCCAGCAGCTTCCTAGGGGGGGACTCTTCCTACGAGCAGTACTTC. Translating it yields CASSFLGGDSSYEQYF.

As to this clone: A read error may produce the germline difference seen at one junction end. The V call is TRBV27, the J call TRBJ2-1, with TRBD1 identical over 10 bases. Germline CDR1 is MNHEY and CDR2 is SMNVEV (reference sequence). The CDR3 has 13 residues. Here the CDR3 reads CASRRTGGNERFF. In nucleotides, the CDR3 is TGTGCCAGCAGACGGACAGGGGGGAATGAGCGGTTCTTC.

A single count supports this clone. The rearrangement links TRBV5-4 to TRBJ1-1, with a weak D call TRBD1 (6 bases). The germline V gene encodes CDR1 SGHNT and CDR2 YYREEE (reference sequence). The CDR3 extends over 15 amino acids. V was cut by 5 bases and J by 0 bases, with 14 bases left in between. CDR3 sequence reads: CASRPGVPMNTEAFF. As DNA, the CDR3 is TGTGCCAGCAGACCAGGGGTTCCTATGAACACTGAAGCTTTCTTT.

V and J are TRBV19 and TRBJ1-2; the D is unclear. This CDR3 is 15 amino acids long. V lost 5 bases to trimming and J lost 0 bases, with 13 bases between them. Germline CDR1 and CDR2: LNHDA and SQIVND (reference sequence). The CDR3 nucleotides are TGTGCCAGTAGTTCCGGACTGCTTACTAACTATGGCTACACCTTC. Amino acids: CASSSGLLTNYGYTF.

The genes are TRBV7-3 and TRBJ1-2; D perhaps matches TRBD1 (6 bases). V lost 2 bases and J 5 bases, leaving 15 bases between the germline ends. Germline V gene sequence: CDR1 SGHTA, CDR2 FQGTGA. This CDR3 region has 15 residues. The DNA for the CDR3 is TGTGCCAGCAGCTTATCCGGCAGGGGCGAGTATGGCTACACCTTC. It encodes CASSLSGRGEYGYTF.

Comments on this clone: The sample has other DNA sequences that encode this CDR3 too. J is TRBJ2-3 and V is TRBV2, with D perhaps matching TRBD1 (7 bases). The CDR3 covers 16 residues. V lost 3 bases and J 2 bases, leaving 15 bases between the germline ends. Germline V gene lookup returns CDR1 SNHLY and CDR2 FYNNEI. The CDR3 sequence is CASSDLGGQTTDTQYF. The CDR3 DNA follows: TGTGCCAGCAGTGATTTGGGGGGACAGACCACAGATACGCAGTATTTT.

The chain is built from TRBV2 and TRBJ1-5; D is unresolved. CDR1 SNHLY and CDR2 FYNNEI come from the germline V gene. The CDR3 is 13 amino acids. V was trimmed by 1 base and J by 7 bases, leaving 8 bases between them. The CDR3 bases are TGTGCCAGCAGTGAAGGGACTTCCCAGCCCCAGCATTTT. Its protein product is CASSEGTSQPQHF.

The rearrangement joins TRBV7-3 to TRBJ2-2; 10 bases are shared with TRBD1. Unmatched junction bases numbered 6, after V lost 2 bases and J lost 9 bases. Germline lookup yields CDR1 SGHTA and CDR2 FQGTGA. The CDR3 totals 15 residues. The CDR3 protein is CASSLGDRGGRELFF. CDR3 in DNA: TGTGCCAGCAGCTTAGGGGACAGGGGAGGCCGGGAGCTGTTTTTT.

J is TRBJ1-1 and V is TRBV5-1, with 8 bases lining up with TRBD1. The germline CDR1 and CDR2 sequences are SGHRS and YFSETQ. The V segment lost 4 bases and the J segment 3 bases; nucleotides outside the gene matches: 5. This CDR3 is 14 amino acids long. Here the CDR3 reads CASSGQGGHTEAFF. CDR3 coding DNA: TGCGCCAGCAGCGGACAGGGAGGTCACACTGAAGCTTTCTTT.

This clone was detected only once. V and J are TRBV7-2 and TRBJ2-3, with 9 bases that match TRBD2. Germline V gene data show CDR1 as SGHTA and CDR2 as FQGNSA. This CDR3 has 14 residues. Germline trimming cut 3 bases from V and 6 bases from J; bases unmatched to any gene: 4. Here the CDR3 DNA reads TGTGCCAGCAGCTTGGCGGGAGGGTTGGATACGCAGTATTTT. This gives the protein CASSLAGGLDTQYF.

The J gene is TRBJ1-1, the V gene TRBV6-1, with D possibly TRBD1 on 6 matching bases. V lost 10 bases and J lost 13, with 22 bases in between. CDR3 length: 12 amino acids. Germline CDR1 is MNHNS and CDR2 is SASEGT. The CDR3 region is CATGLGGSRGFF. The CDR3 DNA is TGTGCCACTGGCCTGGGGGGGTCCAGGGGTTTCTTT.

V and J are TRBV29-1 and TRBJ1-3, with a tentative D call TRBD1 (5 bases). The CDR3 loop spans 13 amino acids. Trimming took off 5 bases at V and 5 bases at J, with 13 bases between the two ends. The germline V gene encodes CDR1 SQVTM and CDR2 ANQGSEA. CDR3 bases: TGCAGCGTTAGGCAGGGTTCCCGAAACACCATATATTTT. It is translated as CSVRQGSRNTIYF.

This chain connects TRBV30 to TRBJ1-3; the D is unclear. CDR1 and CDR2 from the germline V gene are GTSNPN and SVGIG (reference sequence). Trimming left V 1 base short and J 2 bases short, with 9 bases between. The CDR3 is made up of 14 amino acids. The CDR3 loop is CAWSEVQPGNTIYF. The CDR3, as DNA: TGTGCCTGGAGTGAGGTACAGCCTGGAAACACCATATATTTT.

On this clone itself: Other DNA sequences in this specimen translate into the identical CDR3. The chain carries TRBV18 and TRBJ1-1; TRBD1 aligns across 11 bases. The CDR3 contains 14 residues. The germline gives CDR1 KGHSH, CDR2 LQKENI. J gave up 5 bases and V 3 bases, and 2 bases lay outside the gene matches. The chain's CDR3 is CASSPGTGGTEAFF. The DNA of the CDR3 is TGTGCCAGCTCACCTGGGACAGGGGGGACTGAAGCTTTCTTT.

This chain connects TRBV4-3 to TRBJ2-1, with 11 bases that match TRBD2. The CDR3 loop spans 18 amino acids. Looked up from germline, CDR1 is LGHNA and CDR2 is YSLEER. V lost 0 bases to trimming and J lost 9 bases; unmatched junction nucleotides: 13. CDR3: CASSQESSGLAGGGEQFF. The CDR3 DNA reads TGCGCCAGCAGCCAAGAATCGTCCGGGCTAGCGGGAGGAGGTGAGCAGTTCTTC.

CDR3: CASSPESSYEQYF. CDR3 nucleotide sequence: TGTGCCAGCTCACCAGAGAGCTCCTACGAGCAGTACTTC. J is TRBJ2-7 and V is TRBV18; D is uncertain. Deletions cut 2 bases from V and 0 bases from J, with 5 bases between. The germline V gene encodes CDR1 KGHSH and CDR2 LQKENI. The CDR3 is made up of 13 amino acids. Filled out from reference TRBV18 and TRBJ2-7, the complete variable domain reads NAGVMQNPRHLVRRRGQEARLRCSPMKGHSHVYWYRQLPEEGLKFMVYLQKENIIDESGMPKERFSAEFPKEGPSILRIQQVVRGDSAAYFCASSPESSYEQYFGPGTRLTVT.

CDR3 region: CAITSGRGTDTQYF. As DNA, the CDR3 is TGTGCCATCACTAGCGGGAGGGGAACAGATACGCAGTATTTT. The chain carries TRBV10-3 and TRBJ2-3; 12 positions match TRBD2. This CDR3 is 14 amino acids long. Germline CDR1 and CDR2: ENHRY and SYGVKD. Unmatched junction bases numbered 2, after V lost 7 bases and J lost 3 bases.

This chain links TRBV5-1 with TRBJ2-5; 9 bases map to TRBD2. The germline V gene has CDR1 SGHRS and CDR2 YFSETQ. The CDR3 loop spans 15 amino acids. Trimming at V came to 2 bases and at J to 2 bases, leaving 4 bases not matched to a gene. The CDR3 here is CASSFTAGGQETQYF. The CDR3 bases are TGCGCCAGCAGCTTCACAGCGGGGGGACAAGAGACCCAGTACTTC.

The gene calls are TRBV11-3 and TRBJ2-2, with 8 bases lining up with TRBD2. Trimming removed 3 bases from V and 4 bases from J; junction bases left unmatched: 4. The CDR3 has 15 residues. CDR1 and CDR2 from the germline V gene are SGHNT and YENEEA. The CDR3 reads CASSFIAGGTGELFF. The DNA of the CDR3 is TGTGCCAGCAGCTTCATTGCGGGGGGCACCGGGGAGCTGTTTTTT.